This T cell receptor (beta chain) was found in a study of blood T cell repertoires in COVID-19. There are 14 residues in the CDR3. The ends were cut back, 10 bases at V and 8 bases at J, with 23 bases in the middle. Germline V gives CDR1 MNHEY, CDR2 SVGAGI. Measured with immunoSEQ multiplex PCR; TCRdb has only the in-frame clones, and not every one. The table lists roughly 150,000 clones, 75% to 90% of them singletons, with approximately 45% in the top ten. The specimen sequenced was peripheral blood. The receptor was derived from a human donor in a cohort sampled during active COVID-19. V usage is TRBV6-5 and J usage is TRBJ1-2; D is unclear. The CDR3 protein is CAISPGEPRRGYTF. The CDR3 coding sequence is TGTGCCATTTCCCCCGGAGAGCCAAGGCGGGGCTACACCTTC.